The 5 T cell receptor beta chains reported below all come from one sample, sequenced in a study of CXCR3-negative and CXCR3-positive naive CD8 T cells. Study outcomes and limitations: Naive cells that were CXCR3-positive had more hydrophobic TRB CDR3s (compared with CXCR3-negative naive cells).

Their recognized antigens are unknown. Libraries of TRB cDNA were made by 5' RACE and carried UMIs. Reprocessing the 5' RACE reads, TCRdb reports a single entry for every CDR3 protein and omits DNA. The specimen's table records some 150,000 distinct CDR3 sequences. What was sequenced was naive CXCR3+ CD8+ T cells from blood. Subset given: CD45RO-CCR7+CD27+CD95- naive CD8+ T cells expressing CXCR3 (TNR3+). The receptors come from a human donor in good health. Some clones in this sample may be carry-over from other donors' samples.

The rearrangement uses TRBV3-1 and TRBJ2-3; TCRdb names TRBD1, which stays unverified in the absence of DNA. Germline V gene sequence: CDR1 LGHDT, CDR2 YNNKEL (reference sequence). This CDR3 has 19 residues. This chain's CDR3 is CASSQDPPFGAGATDTQYF.

The CDR3 here is CASRGAGVTGELFF. The chain has TRBV7-8 and TRBJ2-2; TCRdb calls TRBD1, which cannot be checked without DNA. CDR1 is SGHVS and CDR2 is FQNEAQ in the germline V gene. The CDR3 is 14 residues long.

The chain has TRBV9 and TRBJ2-7; TCRdb's D call of TRBD1 is untestable without DNA. Germline V gene lookup returns CDR1 SGDLS and CDR2 YYNGEE. This CDR3 region has 15 residues. CDR3 sequence: CASSVGGQDSYEQYF.

The rearrangement links TRBV6-5 to TRBJ1-1; lacking DNA, the TRBD1 call made by TCRdb goes unchecked. This CDR3 has 14 amino acids. The germline gives CDR1 MNHEY, CDR2 SVGAGI. The CDR3 spells CASSQTGVGTEAFF.

The chain has TRBV20-1 and TRBJ2-1; TCRdb designates TRBD1, a call that cannot be tested without DNA. CDR1 and CDR2 from the germline V gene are DFQATT and SNEGSKA (reference sequence). This CDR3 is 15 amino acids long. This CDR3 is CSALGQGPSYNEQFF.